A single sample gave rise to the 28 T cell receptor beta chains below, sequenced in a study of tumor and adjacent non-tumor tissue in lung cancer. RNA was extracted from bulk tissue without any cell sorting. The library came from three nested PCR rounds adapted from ARM-PCR protocols. In TCRdb, the multiplex PCR reads were re-called with MiXCR into one record per CDR3 protein. Of roughly 81,000 distinct CDR3 sequences in the sample, 55% to 70% were seen once. Sequenced sample: lung tumor tissue. The receptors originated from a woman aged 70-85 years with non-small cell lung cancer.

The count of this clonotype is one. The conserved closing phenylalanine or tryptophan is absent in this CDR3, likely reflecting a read error. Written as DNA, the CDR3 is TGTGCCCCCCATAGGGACAGAACGACAGATACGCAGTATTAT. Translating it yields CAPHRDRTTDTQYY. The chain carries TRBV10-3 and TRBJ2-3; 7 nucleotides agree with TRBD1. Germline V gives CDR1 ENHRY, CDR2 SYGVKD. J was trimmed by 3 bases and V by 11 bases; bases with no gene match: 11. The CDR3 sequence is 14 residues long.

This CDR3 reads CASDDFHRDPGPQHF. The DNA of the CDR3 is TGTGCCAGCGATGACTTTCATAGGGACCCAGGGCCCCAGCATTTT. The chain employs TRBV6-1 and TRBJ1-5; D might be TRBD1 (5 bases). This CDR3 region has 15 residues. Looked up from germline, CDR1 is MNHNS and CDR2 is SASEGT. Trimming took off 8 bases at V and 9 bases at J, with 23 bases between the two ends.

Concerning this clonotype: One end of the junction fails to match germline, which may point to a read error. The gene calls are TRBV6-5 and TRBJ1-4; D not resolved. The CDR3 length is 14 residues. Germline-derived CDR1 and CDR2 are MNHEY and SVGAGI. The CDR3, as DNA: TGTGCCAGCAGTTATTCCCGGCGGGATGAAAAACTGCTTTTT. Translation gives CASSYSRRDEKLLF.

Details on this clonotype: A junction boundary mismatches the germline segment, possibly from a read error. The chain is built from TRBV7-9 and TRBJ1-4, with D unclear. The CDR3 loop spans 12 amino acids. Per germline, CDR1 SEHNR and CDR2 FQNEAQ (reference sequence). This chain's CDR3 is CASSQADDKLFF. The CDR3 DNA reads as TGTGCCAGCAGCCAAGCCGATGATAAACTGTTTTTT. The entire variable domain, with the rest obtained from reference TRBV7-9 and TRBJ1-4, is as follows: DTGVSQNPRHKITKRGQNVTFRCDPISEHNRLYWYRQTLGQGPEFLTYFQNEAQLEKSRLLSDRFSAERPKGSFSTLEIQRTEQGDSAMYLCASSQADDKLFFGSGTQLSVL.

V usage is TRBV2 and J usage is TRBJ2-7; unclear D gene. The germline gives CDR1 SNHLY, CDR2 FYNNEI. This CDR3 contains 14 residues. V dropped 6 bases and J dropped 2 bases, with 14 bases sitting between them. The CDR3 nucleotides read TGTGCCAGCAGAGGACGGTTTGGCCCCTACGAGCAGTACTTC. Its translation is CASRGRFGPYEQYF.

This clonotype was seen just once. A much more abundant neighbour one base away suggests this may be a read error. This chain links TRBV30 with TRBJ1-2; possibly TRBD1 for D (5 bases). Germline CDR1 is GTSNPN and CDR2 is SVGIG (reference sequence). The CDR3 is 14 amino acids. Trimming stripped 3 bases from V and 6 bases from J, with 17 bases between. CDR3 amino acids: CAWRLHHRFHGYTF. In DNA, the CDR3 is TGTGCCTGGAGGTTACATCACAGGTTTCATGGCTACACCTTC. The full variable domain, in which reference TRBV30 and TRBJ1-2 provide the parts outside the CDR3, is SQTIHQWPATLVQPVGSPLSLECTVEGTSNPNLYWYRQAAGRGLQLLFYSVGIGQISSEVPQNLSASRPQDRQFILSSKKLLLSDSGFYLCAWRLHHRFHGYTFGSGTRLTVV.

The chain has TRBV2 and TRBJ1-1; 11 positions agree with TRBD1. The CDR3 consists of 14 residues. V was pared by 7 bases and J by 5 bases, with 6 bases of the junction left unmatched. Germline lookup yields CDR1 SNHLY and CDR2 FYNNEI. The CDR3 reads CASIRDRGDTEAFF. The DNA of the CDR3 is TGTGCCAGCATCCGGGACAGGGGGGATACTGAAGCTTTCTTT.

As for this clonotype: One end of the junction is discordant with germline, which a read error may explain. The V call is TRBV6-5, the J call TRBJ2-3; D unresolved. The CDR3 extends over 15 amino acids. Germline V gene data show CDR1 as MNHEY and CDR2 as SVGAGI. This CDR3 reads CANCYSFMNTDMQYF. CDR3 sequence (DNA): TGTGCCAACTGTTACTCGTTTATGAACACTGATATGCAGTATTTT.

The DNA of the CDR3 is TGTGCCTGGAGTGAGTTTCGACTCGATCAGTCCCAGTATTTT. Protein: CAWSEFRLDQSQYF. The V and J genes are TRBV30 and TRBJ1-5; unclear D gene. The DNA end is a closer match to TRBJ2-3, so the J assignment may be wrong. The CDR3 covers 14 residues. Germline CDR1 and CDR2: GTSNPN and SVGIG (reference sequence).

A remark on this clonotype: This may arise from a read error, as a much more abundant clone is one base away. The chain combines TRBV5-1 with TRBJ2-1, with TRBD1 matching over 8 bases. The CDR3 extends over 20 amino acids. CDR1 SGHRS and CDR2 YFSETQ come from the germline V gene. The ends lost 1 base at V and 7 bases at J; junction bases unmatched: 22. The CDR3 loop reads CASSLFIDVGPGQGENEQFF. The CDR3, as DNA: TGCGCCAGCAGCTTGTTTATCGATGTAGGACCCGGACAGGGTGAAAATGAGCAGTTCTTC.

This clonotype was picked up one time. The conserved phenylalanine or tryptophan is not found at the CDR3 terminus, so this likely reflects a read error. This chain uses TRBV29-1 with TRBJ2-2; perhaps TRBD1 as D (5 bases). This CDR3 has 15 amino acids. Looked up from germline, CDR1 is SQVTM and CDR2 is ANQGSEA. V shed 7 bases and J shed 7 bases, with 22 bases lying between them. CDR3 in DNA: TGCAGCGCTCAAGAAGACAGTCTTTCTGTCGGGGAGCTGTTTTAT. Protein: CSAQEDSLSVGELFY.

At least ten counts were recorded for this clonotype. Given a much more abundant clone one base away, this may be a read error. The chain joins TRBV6-1 to TRBJ2-3; maybe TRBD2 (6 bases). V gave up 7 bases and J gave up 12 bases, with 20 bases separating them. This CDR3 region has 13 residues. CDR1 MNHNS and CDR2 SASEGT come from the germline V gene. The CDR3 here is CASNAPGLSTQYF. CDR3 coding DNA: TGTGCCAGCAATGCCCCGGGACTCTCTACTCAGTATTTT.

Comments on this clonotype: At one boundary the junction diverges from the germline segment, which might be a read error. This rearrangement joins TRBV5-1 to TRBJ1-1, with a weak D call TRBD1 (5 bases). Germline V lookup: CDR1 SGHRS, CDR2 YFSETQ. This CDR3 has 17 residues. The CDR3 reads CVSSTQDGAFMNTEAFF. CDR3 nucleotide sequence: TGCGTCAGCAGCACACAGGACGGCGCTTTCATGAACACTGAAGCTTTCTTT.

As regards this clonotype: This clone may be a read error of a much larger clone one base away. This chain joins TRBV28 and TRBJ2-7, with 7 bases aligning to TRBD1. CDR1 is MDHEN, CDR2 SYDVKM, per germline. The ends lost 8 bases at V and 4 bases at J; junction bases unmatched: 2. The CDR3 is 11 amino acids. CDR3 nucleotides: TGTGCCAGCGCACAGGGGTACGAGCAGTACTTC. It encodes CASAQGYEQYF.

As for this clonotype: The CDR3 does not close with the conserved phenylalanine or tryptophan, likely indicating a read error. No DNA is shown, since the ends of the CDR3 on it are uncertain; the CDR3 is the one TCRdb lists. V is TRBV28 and J is TRBJ2-7; the table's D gene call, TRBD1, was not cross checked with the DNA. The CDR3 spans 14 amino acids, including both terminal residues. Germline CDR1 and CDR2: MDHEN and SYDVKM. The CDR3 loop reads CASSPTGTRGSKYY.

V gene TRBV29-1 combines with J gene TRBJ2-3; no clear D. The V gene lost 7 bases and the J gene lost 4 bases, with 15 bases spanning the gap. Germline-derived CDR1 and CDR2 are SQVTM and ANQGSEA. The CDR3 is 13 amino acids. CDR3 residues: CSAPVGTADTQYF. The CDR3 DNA is TGCAGCGCTCCTGTGGGTACCGCAGATACGCAGTATTTT.

Notes on this clonotype: Since a much larger clone is just one base distant, this may be a read error. J is TRBJ2-3 and V is TRBV5-1; TRBD2 matches at 7 bases. This CDR3 is built from 14 residues. Germline values: CDR1 SGHRS, CDR2 YFSETQ. With V trimmed by 6 bases and J by 1 base, 5 bases remained unmatched. CDR3: CASKPGGRTDTQYF. The CDR3 DNA reads as TGCGCCAGCAAGCCGGGAGGCCGCACAGATACGCAGTATTTT.

This clonotype was picked up many times. The CDR3 region is CAWSTSGNSPLHF. CDR3 sequence (DNA): TGTGCCTGGAGTACGTCGGGAAATTCACCCCTCCACTTT. The rearrangement joins TRBV30 to TRBJ1-6; no clear D. The V gene lost 2 bases and the J gene lost 7 bases, with 9 bases spanning the gap. The CDR3 consists of 13 residues. Germline V gives CDR1 GTSNPN, CDR2 SVGIG (reference sequence).

With respect to this clonotype: A much more abundant neighbour one base away suggests this may be a read error. Here the CDR3 omits its conserved ending phenylalanine or tryptophan, so a read error is the likely source. V is TRBV7-9 and J is TRBJ1-1; no definite D call. The CDR3 has 13 amino acids. V was cut by 5 bases and J by 2 bases, with 9 bases left in between. Germline CDR1 reads SEHNR; CDR2 reads FQNEAQ (reference sequence). The CDR3 bases are TGTGCCAGCAGCCCCTCGCTAAACACTGAAGCTTTCATT. Protein: CASSPSLNTEAFI.

As for this clonotype: A clone one base away is much larger, so this may be a read error. This chain connects TRBV14 to TRBJ2-1; 14 bases agree with TRBD2. The V gene's germline CDR1 is SGHDN and CDR2 FVKESK. The CDR3 is made up of 16 amino acids. Here the CDR3 DNA reads TGTACCAGCAGCCAATGGACTAGCGGGAGGTCTTATCCGGAGTTCTTC. It specifies CTSSQWTSGRSYPEFF.

V gene TRBV6-5 combines with J gene TRBJ2-2; 8 bases fit TRBD1. The CDR3 consists of 16 residues. Germline CDR1 is MNHEY and CDR2 is SVGAGI. V shed 6 bases, J shed 4 bases, and the junction held 10 bases outside the gene matches. The CDR3 nucleotides are TGTGCCAGCAGGCGAGGACAGGGACTCTCCACCGGGGAGCTGTTTTTT. Its protein is CASRRGQGLSTGELFF.

In its sample, this clonotype was seen many times. The rearrangement uses TRBV6-5 and TRBJ2-2; D remains unclear. CDR1 is MNHEY, CDR2 SVGAGI, per germline. This CDR3 region has 14 residues. The V end was cut by 6 bases, the J end by 5 bases, with 13 bases between. The CDR3 loop reads CASSPSVGTGELFF. CDR3 bases: TGTGCCAGCAGCCCATCTGTTGGGACCGGGGAGCTGTTTTTT.

As regards this clonotype: Compared with germline, one end of the junction differs, possibly owing to a read error. The chain joins TRBV29-1 to TRBJ2-7, with 9 bases identical to TRBD2. There are 13 residues in the CDR3. The germline V gene has CDR1 SQVTM and CDR2 ANQGSEA. CDR3 loop: CSVRTSASYEQYF. The CDR3 DNA sequence: TGTAGCGTTAGGACTAGCGCCTCCTATGAGCAGTACTTC.

This clonotype was seen more than once but under ten times. V gene TRBV28 combines with J gene TRBJ2-3, with D perhaps matching TRBD2 (6 bases). Germline CDR1 is MDHEN and CDR2 is SYDVKM. V was shortened by 10 bases and J by 2 bases, with 28 bases between the two germline ends. This CDR3 has 18 residues. CDR3 region: CATSAQTVRDSYTDTQYF. In DNA, the CDR3 is TGTGCCACTAGTGCCCAAACCGTCCGGGACTCCTACACAGATACGCAGTATTTT.

In regard to this clonotype: This may come from a read error, since a much larger clone is one base off. V usage is TRBV28 and J usage is TRBJ2-3; D unclear. The CDR3 has 13 amino acids. Per germline, CDR1 MDHEN and CDR2 SYDVKM. The CDR3 reads CASSPPTVDTRYF. CDR3 DNA sequence: TGTGCCAGCAGTCCTCCCACCGTAGATACGCGGTATTTT.

This clonotype was seen more than once but under ten times. Germline is not matched at one junction end, which may reflect a read error. V gene TRBV6-1 combines with J gene TRBJ1-5, with D tentatively TRBD1 (5 bases). The CDR3 loop spans 14 amino acids. CDR1 is MNHNS and CDR2 is SASEGT in the germline V gene. The CDR3 DNA reads TGTGCCAGCAGTCCCCAATGGGGCAATCAGCCCAAGCATTTT. Translation gives CASSPQWGNQPKHF.

This clonotype was seen a handful of times. One base away lies a much larger clone, so this may be a sequencing read error. This chain joins TRBV28 and TRBJ2-1; D gene unclear. The CDR3 length is 13 residues. CDR1 is MDHEN, CDR2 SYDVKM, per germline. The DNA of the CDR3 is TGTGCCAGCAGTGCCACTCTCCCGGATGAGCGGTTCTTC. As protein: CASSATLPDERFF.

To note about this clonotype: A read error may produce the germline difference seen at one junction end. The chain couples TRBV12-3 or TRBV12-4 to TRBJ1-2; D ambiguous. The CDR3 is 11 residues long. The CDR3 spells CANIKGLQAYF. The CDR3 DNA sequence: TGTGCCAACATCAAAGGGCTCCAGGCTTACTTC.